Each of the 10 T cell receptor beta chains below was sequenced from the same sample in a study of cytomegalovirus exposure and HLA in healthy donors. TCRdb's table, derived via immunoSEQ multiplex PCR, lists solely in-frame clones and lacks some. This table has some 110,000 clones, about nine tenths appearing once. The source material was PBMCs. The receptors were sampled from a woman aged 18-35 years in good health and CMV-seropositive.

The chain combines TRBV6-5 with TRBJ2-1; 10 nucleotides match TRBD1. The CDR3 has 15 amino acids. From germline, CDR1 is MNHEY and CDR2 SVGAGI. Trimming cost V 0 bases and J 9 bases; bases outside gene matches: 5. The CDR3 DNA reads TGTGCCAGCAGTTACTCGGGACAGGGGACAGGTGAGCAGTTCTTC. It translates to CASSYSGQGTGEQFF.

The gene calls are TRBV14 and TRBJ2-7; the match to TRBD1 covers 7 bases. The CDR3 sequence is 14 residues long. J gave up 2 bases and V 5 bases, and 6 bases lay outside the gene matches. CDR1 is SGHDN and CDR2 is FVKESK in the germline V gene. The CDR3 reads CASSRTGNTYEQYV. CDR3 coding DNA: TGTGCCAGCAGCAGGACAGGCAACACCTACGAGCAGTACGTC.

The rearrangement joins TRBV10-3 to TRBJ2-7; D might be TRBD1 (6 bases). The CDR3 runs to 15 residues. Trimming removed 0 bases from V and 1 base from J, with 10 bases in between. Germline CDR1 and CDR2: ENHRY and SYGVKD. The CDR3 spells CAISESQGMSYEQYF. For the CDR3, the DNA is TGTGCCATCAGTGAGTCTCAGGGGATGTCCTACGAGCAGTACTTC.

This clone was found once. The V call is TRBV28, the J call TRBJ1-4, with D tentatively TRBD1 (5 bases). The CDR3 runs to 15 residues. V lost 5 bases, J lost 1 base, and 11 bases lay in between. Germline CDR1 is MDHEN and CDR2 is SYDVKM. The CDR3 protein is CASSPRQLTNEKLFF. CDR3 bases: TGTGCCAGCAGTCCCCGACAGCTAACTAATGAAAAACTGTTTTTT.

J is TRBJ2-6 and V is TRBV19, with 7 nucleotides matching TRBD1. CDR3 length: 15 residues. With 5 bases clipped from V and 0 bases from J, the junction kept 1 base outside the gene matches. From germline, CDR1 is LNHDA and CDR2 SQIVND (reference sequence). DNA for the CDR3: TGTGCCAGTAGTTGGGACAGCTCTGGGGCCAACGTCCTGACTTTC. This encodes CASSWDSSGANVLTF.

The chain has TRBV7-2 and TRBJ2-5, with 13 bases aligning to TRBD2. V lost 1 base, J lost 2 bases, and 7 bases stayed unmatched. Germline V CDR1 and CDR2: SGHTA, FQGNSA. The CDR3 has 18 amino acids. In DNA form, the CDR3 reads TGTGCCAGCAGCTTAGTATACCAACTAGCGGGGGGGCAAGAGACCCAGTACTTC. This encodes CASSLVYQLAGGQETQYF.

This chain links TRBV15 with TRBJ1-2, with a possible D match to TRBD1 (6 bases). The CDR3 is 16 amino acids. Looked up from germline, CDR1 is LNHNV and CDR2 is YYDKDF (reference sequence). V was shortened by 0 bases and J by 5 bases, with 16 bases between the two germline ends. CDR3 loop: CATSRDVSGAGYGYTF. The CDR3 DNA is TGTGCCACCAGCAGAGATGTTTCAGGGGCAGGGTATGGCTACACCTTC. Using reference TRBV15 and TRBJ1-2 for the parts outside the CDR3, the full variable domain is DAMVIQNPRYQVTQFGKPVTLSCSQTLNHNVMYWYQQKSSQAPKLLFHYYDKDFNNEADTPDNFQSRRPNTSFCFLDIRSPGLGDTAMYLCATSRDVSGAGYGYTFGSGTRLTVV.

This rearrangement joins TRBV18 to TRBJ2-7, with D uncertain. V was trimmed by 6 bases and J by 1 base, leaving 16 bases between them. CDR3 length: 15 residues. Germline V gene lookup returns CDR1 KGHSH and CDR2 LQKENI. The CDR3 DNA follows: TGTGCCAGCTCTCCAGGCAAAGACAAATCCTACGAGCAGTACGTC. Its translation is CASSPGKDKSYEQYV.

The CDR3 loop is CASSVGPGDSPLHF. CDR3 in DNA: TGTGCCAGCAGCGTAGGGCCGGGTGATTCACCCCTCCACTTT. The genes are TRBV9 and TRBJ1-6; D is unclear. The CDR3 runs to 14 residues. Deletions cut 0 bases from V and 8 bases from J, with 9 bases between. Germline V lookup: CDR1 SGDLS, CDR2 YYNGEE.

This clone was found a few times. The chain has TRBV27 and TRBJ1-6, with 7 nucleotides matching TRBD1. With 5 bases clipped from V and 3 bases from J, the junction kept 7 bases outside the gene matches. CDR3 length: 16 amino acids. Germline V gene lookup returns CDR1 MNHEY and CDR2 SMNVEV (reference sequence). Here the CDR3 DNA reads TGTGCCAGCAGTCATAGACAGGGACTCTATAATTCACCCCTCCACTTT. This sequence encodes CASSHRQGLYNSPLHF.